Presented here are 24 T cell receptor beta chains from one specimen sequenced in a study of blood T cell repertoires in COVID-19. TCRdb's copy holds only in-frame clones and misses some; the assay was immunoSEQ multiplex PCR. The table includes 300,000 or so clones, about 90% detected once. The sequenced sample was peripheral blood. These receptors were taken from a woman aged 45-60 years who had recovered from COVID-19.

The CDR3 sequence: CASSLGGTRFYGEQFF. DNA for the CDR3: TGTGCCAGCAGCTTAGGTGGGACTAGGTTTTATGGTGAGCAGTTCTTC. This rearrangement joins TRBV7-2 to TRBJ2-1; 8 bases line up with TRBD2. CDR1 is SGHTA and CDR2 is FQGNSA in the germline V gene. The CDR3 has 16 residues. The V and J ends lost 1 base and 9 bases, in that order; junction bases with no gene match: 11.

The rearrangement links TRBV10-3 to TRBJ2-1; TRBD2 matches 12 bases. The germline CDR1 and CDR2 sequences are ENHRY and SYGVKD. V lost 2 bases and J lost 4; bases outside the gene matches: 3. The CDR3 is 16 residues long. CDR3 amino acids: CAISELGLAGYNEQFF. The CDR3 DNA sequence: TGTGCCATCAGTGAGCTAGGACTAGCGGGATACAATGAGCAGTTCTTC.

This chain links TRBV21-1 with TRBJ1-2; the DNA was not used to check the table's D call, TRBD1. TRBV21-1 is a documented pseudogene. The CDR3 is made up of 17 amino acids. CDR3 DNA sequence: TGTGCCAGCAGGTACGGGACAGGAGAAACTTTACATGATGGCTACACCTTC. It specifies CASRYGTGETLHDGYTF.

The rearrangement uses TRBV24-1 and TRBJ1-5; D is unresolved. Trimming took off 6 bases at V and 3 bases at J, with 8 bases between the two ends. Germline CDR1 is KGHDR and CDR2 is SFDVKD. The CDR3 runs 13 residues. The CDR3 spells CATSSQNNQPQHF. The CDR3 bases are TGTGCCACCAGTTCCCAGAACAATCAGCCCCAGCATTTT.

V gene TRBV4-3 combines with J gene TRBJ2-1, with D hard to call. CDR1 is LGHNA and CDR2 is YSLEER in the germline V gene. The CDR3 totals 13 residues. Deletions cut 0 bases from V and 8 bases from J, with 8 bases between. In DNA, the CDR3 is TGCGCCAGCAGCCAAGAAAATAGCTATGAGCAGTTCTTC. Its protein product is CASSQENSYEQFF.

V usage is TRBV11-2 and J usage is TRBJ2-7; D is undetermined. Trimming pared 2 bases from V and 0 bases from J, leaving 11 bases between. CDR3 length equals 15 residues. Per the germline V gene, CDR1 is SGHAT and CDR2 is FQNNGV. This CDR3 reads CASSLNALSSYEQYF. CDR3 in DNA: TGTGCCAGCAGCTTAAACGCCCTAAGCTCCTACGAGCAGTACTTC. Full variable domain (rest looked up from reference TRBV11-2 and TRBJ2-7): EAGVAQSPRYKIIEKRQSVAFWCNPISGHATLYWYQQILGQGPKLLIQFQNNGVVDDSQLPKDRFSAERLKGVDSTLKIQPAKLEDSAVYLCASSLNALSSYEQYFGPGTRLTVT.

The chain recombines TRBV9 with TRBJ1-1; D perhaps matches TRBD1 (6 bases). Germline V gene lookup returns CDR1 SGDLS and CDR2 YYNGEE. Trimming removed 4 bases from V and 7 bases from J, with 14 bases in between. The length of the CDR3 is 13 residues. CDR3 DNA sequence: TGTGCCAGCAGCTCGGGGGGGCGTAGTGAAGCTTTCTTT. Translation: CASSSGGRSEAFF.

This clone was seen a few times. CDR3 DNA: TGTGCCAGCAGCTCAACTAGCGGGGCGAACACCGGGGAGCTGTTTTTT. Its translation is CASSSTSGANTGELFF. The chain recombines TRBV7-2 with TRBJ2-2, with 10 bases lining up with TRBD2. V shed 4 bases, J shed 0 bases, and the junction held 2 bases outside the gene matches. In germline, CDR1 is SGHTA, CDR2 FQGNSA. This CDR3 comprises 16 residues.

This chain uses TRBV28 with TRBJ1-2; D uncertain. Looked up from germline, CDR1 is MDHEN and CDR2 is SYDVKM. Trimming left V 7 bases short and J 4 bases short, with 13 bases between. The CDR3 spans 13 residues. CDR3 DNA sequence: TGTGCCAGCACCCTAGAGGCCCCCTATGGCTACACCTTC. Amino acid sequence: CASTLEAPYGYTF.

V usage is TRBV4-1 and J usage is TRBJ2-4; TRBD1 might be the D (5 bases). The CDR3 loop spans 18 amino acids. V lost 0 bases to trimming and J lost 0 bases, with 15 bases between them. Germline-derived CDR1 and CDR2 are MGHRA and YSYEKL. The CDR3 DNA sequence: TGCGCCAGCAGCCAAGATCATGAGGACACGATAGCCAAAAACATTCAGTACTTC. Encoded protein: CASSQDHEDTIAKNIQYF.

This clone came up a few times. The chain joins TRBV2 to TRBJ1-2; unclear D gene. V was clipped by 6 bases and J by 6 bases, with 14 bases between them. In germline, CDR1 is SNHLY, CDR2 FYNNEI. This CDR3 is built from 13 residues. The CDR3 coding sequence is TGTGCCAGCAGCCCCATGCCCCGGGATGGCTACACCTTC. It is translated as CASSPMPRDGYTF.

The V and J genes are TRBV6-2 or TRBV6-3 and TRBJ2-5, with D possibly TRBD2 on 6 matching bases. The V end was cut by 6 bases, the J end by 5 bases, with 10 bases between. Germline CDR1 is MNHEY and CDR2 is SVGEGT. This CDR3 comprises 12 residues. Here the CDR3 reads CASSGSRETQYF. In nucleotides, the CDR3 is TGTGCCAGCAGCGGGAGTAGGGAGACCCAGTACTTC.

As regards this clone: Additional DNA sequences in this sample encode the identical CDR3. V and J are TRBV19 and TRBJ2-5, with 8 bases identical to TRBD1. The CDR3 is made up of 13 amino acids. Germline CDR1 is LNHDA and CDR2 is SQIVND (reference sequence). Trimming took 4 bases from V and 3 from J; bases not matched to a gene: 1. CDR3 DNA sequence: TGTGCCAGTAGTACGGACAGGGAAGAGACCCAGTACTTC. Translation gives CASSTDREETQYF.

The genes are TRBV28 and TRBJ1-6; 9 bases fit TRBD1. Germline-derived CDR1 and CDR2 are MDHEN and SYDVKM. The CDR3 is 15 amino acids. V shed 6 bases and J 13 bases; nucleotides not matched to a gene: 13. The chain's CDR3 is CASRPATGGKSPLHF. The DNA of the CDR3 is TGTGCCAGCAGACCCGCGACAGGGGGAAAATCCCCCCTCCACTTT.

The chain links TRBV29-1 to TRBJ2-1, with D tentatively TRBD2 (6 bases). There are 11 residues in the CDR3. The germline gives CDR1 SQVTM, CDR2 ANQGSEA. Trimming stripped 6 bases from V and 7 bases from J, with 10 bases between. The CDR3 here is CSVEEGNEQFF. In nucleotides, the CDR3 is TGCAGCGTCGAGGAGGGTAATGAGCAGTTCTTC.

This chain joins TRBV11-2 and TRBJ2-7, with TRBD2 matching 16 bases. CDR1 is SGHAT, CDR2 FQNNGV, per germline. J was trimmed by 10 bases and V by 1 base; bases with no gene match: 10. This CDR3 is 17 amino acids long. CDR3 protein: CASSLGGSGTSGRAQYF. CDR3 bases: TGTGCCAGCAGCTTAGGGGGCTCCGGGACTAGCGGGAGGGCCCAGTACTTC.

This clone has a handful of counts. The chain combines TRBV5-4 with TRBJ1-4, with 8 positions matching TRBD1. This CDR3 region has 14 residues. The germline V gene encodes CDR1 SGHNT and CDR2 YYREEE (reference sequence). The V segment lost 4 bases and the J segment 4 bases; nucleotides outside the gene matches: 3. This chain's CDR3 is CASSRQGINEKLFF. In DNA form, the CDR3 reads TGTGCCAGCAGCCGACAGGGGATTAATGAAAAACTGTTTTTT.

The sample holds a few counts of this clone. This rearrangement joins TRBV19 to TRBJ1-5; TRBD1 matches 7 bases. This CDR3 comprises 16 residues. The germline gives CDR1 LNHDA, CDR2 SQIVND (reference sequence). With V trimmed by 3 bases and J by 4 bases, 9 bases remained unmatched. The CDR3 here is CASSIRTGRGNQPQHF. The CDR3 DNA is TGTGCCAGTAGTATTAGGACAGGCCGTGGAAATCAGCCCCAGCATTTT.

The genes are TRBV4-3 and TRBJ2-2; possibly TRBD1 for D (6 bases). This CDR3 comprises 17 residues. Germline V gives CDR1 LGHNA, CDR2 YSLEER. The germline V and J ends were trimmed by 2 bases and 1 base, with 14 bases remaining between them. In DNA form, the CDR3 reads TGCGCCAGCAGCCAACAGGCCGGGACACGGAACACCGGGGAGCTGTTTTTT. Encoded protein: CASSQQAGTRNTGELFF.

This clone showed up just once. The CDR3 here is CASTPRGQDGGELFF. The CDR3 nucleotides are TGCGCCAGTACACCTCGAGGACAGGACGGCGGGGAGCTGTTTTTT. The chain uses TRBV23-1 and TRBJ2-2, with 7 bases matching TRBD1. TRBV23-1 counts as an open reading frame of uncertain function. CDR3 length equals 15 residues. Trimming took 9 bases from V and 7 from J; bases not matched to a gene: 14.

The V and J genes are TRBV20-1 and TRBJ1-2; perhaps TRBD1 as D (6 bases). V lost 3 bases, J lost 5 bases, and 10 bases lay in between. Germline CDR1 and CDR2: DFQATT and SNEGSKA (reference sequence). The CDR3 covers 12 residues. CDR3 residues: CSASHRDYGYTF. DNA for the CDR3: TGCAGTGCTAGTCACAGGGATTATGGCTACACCTTC.

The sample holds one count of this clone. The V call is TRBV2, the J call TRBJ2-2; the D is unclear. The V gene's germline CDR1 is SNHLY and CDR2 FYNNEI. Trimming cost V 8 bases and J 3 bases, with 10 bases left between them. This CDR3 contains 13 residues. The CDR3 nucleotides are TGTGCCAGCCGACTGTGGGACACCGGGGAGCTGTTTTTT. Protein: CASRLWDTGELFF.

The CDR3 DNA reads as TGTGCCAGCAGCTTATTAGCGGGTAGCTCCTACAATGAGCAGTTCTTC. Protein: CASSLLAGSSYNEQFF. J is TRBJ2-1 and V is TRBV5-8, with 7 nucleotides matching TRBD2. This CDR3 is built from 16 residues. V lost 2 bases and J lost 0; bases outside the gene matches: 5. Germline lookup yields CDR1 SGHTS and CDR2 YDEGEE. The full variable domain, its missing parts supplied by reference TRBV5-8 and TRBJ2-1, is EAGVTQSPTHLIKTRGQQATLRCSPISGHTSVYWYQQALGLGLQFLLWYDEGEERNRGNFPPRFSGRQFPNYSSELNVNALELEDSALYLCASSLLAGSSYNEQFFGPGTRLTVL.

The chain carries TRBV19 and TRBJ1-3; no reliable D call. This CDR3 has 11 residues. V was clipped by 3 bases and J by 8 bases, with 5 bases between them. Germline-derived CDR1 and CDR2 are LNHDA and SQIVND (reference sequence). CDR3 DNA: TGTGCCAGTAGTATCGCGGACACCATATATTTT. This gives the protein CASSIADTIYF.